These 5 T cell receptor beta chains were sequenced from one sample in a study of T cells after yellow fever vaccination. In TCRdb, the 5' RACE reads were re-called with MiXCR into one record per CDR3 protein. Of 120,000 or so distinct CDR3 sequences in the sample, more than 5.5% are singletons; the top ten hold approximately 2.7%. Source: CD4+ T cells sorted from PBMCs, taken more than 40 days after the first yellow fever vaccination. These receptors were obtained from a man between 18 and 35 years old who received the YFV17D yellow fever vaccine.

This clonotype was counted ten times or more. The V call is TRBV12-3 or TRBV12-4, the J call TRBJ2-3; D not certain. Deletions cut 5 bases from V and 0 bases from J, with 9 bases between. This CDR3 has 14 residues. The DNA for the CDR3 is TGTGCCAGCAGTAAAGACCGAAGCACAGATACGCAGTATTTT. It codes for CASSKDRSTDTQYF.

This sequence joins TRBV7-3 and TRBJ2-3; either TRBD1 or TRBD2 may supply D (5 bases each). Trimming shortened V by 2 bases and J by 6 bases, and 9 bases separated the two germline ends. The CDR3 extends over 13 amino acids. Germline CDR1 SGHTA, CDR2 FQGTGA. CDR3 sequence reads: CASSLGREDTQYF. The CDR3, as DNA: TGTGCCAGCAGCTTAGGCAGGGAGGATACGCAGTATTTT.

This clonotype was seen many times. J is TRBJ2-1 and V is TRBV30; D is perhaps TRBD1 (5 bases). The CDR3 extends over 13 amino acids. Germline V gene data show CDR1 as GTSNPN and CDR2 as SVGIG (reference sequence). The V and J ends lost 4 bases and 4 bases respectively, with 11 bases between them. This CDR3 reads CAWTTDSYNEQFF. In DNA, the CDR3 is TGTGCCTGGACTACCGACAGTTACAATGAGCAGTTCTTC.

In this sample, this clonotype turned up many times. The chain uses TRBV7-9 and TRBJ1-1; D not resolved. The CDR3 consists of 15 residues. Germline V gene sequence: CDR1 SEHNR, CDR2 FQNEAQ (reference sequence). V was shortened by 6 bases and J by 4 bases, with 18 bases between the two germline ends. The CDR3 sequence is CASSHPGPLGTEAFF. CDR3 nucleotides: TGTGCCAGCAGTCATCCGGGCCCCTTAGGCACTGAAGCTTTCTTT. Full variable domain (missing parts from reference TRBV7-9 and TRBJ1-1): DTGVSQNPRHKITKRGQNVTFRCDPISEHNRLYWYRQTLGQGPEFLTYFQNEAQLEKSRLLSDRFSAERPKGSFSTLEIQRTEQGDSAMYLCASSHPGPLGTEAFFGQGTRLTVV.

This clonotype has a count of ten or more. The chain recombines TRBV18 with TRBJ2-2; D is unresolved. V shed 4 bases and J shed 3 bases, with 12 bases lying between them. The CDR3 totals 15 residues. Per the germline V gene, CDR1 is KGHSH and CDR2 is LQKENI. The CDR3 reads CASSRAITHTGELFF. CDR3 sequence (DNA): TGTGCCAGCTCACGTGCCATAACGCACACCGGGGAGCTGTTTTTT. Using reference TRBV18 and TRBJ2-2 for the parts outside the CDR3, the full variable domain is NAGVMQNPRHLVRRRGQEARLRCSPMKGHSHVYWYRQLPEEGLKFMVYLQKENIIDESGMPKERFSAEFPKEGPSILRIQQVVRGDSAAYFCASSRAITHTGELFFGEGSRLTVL.